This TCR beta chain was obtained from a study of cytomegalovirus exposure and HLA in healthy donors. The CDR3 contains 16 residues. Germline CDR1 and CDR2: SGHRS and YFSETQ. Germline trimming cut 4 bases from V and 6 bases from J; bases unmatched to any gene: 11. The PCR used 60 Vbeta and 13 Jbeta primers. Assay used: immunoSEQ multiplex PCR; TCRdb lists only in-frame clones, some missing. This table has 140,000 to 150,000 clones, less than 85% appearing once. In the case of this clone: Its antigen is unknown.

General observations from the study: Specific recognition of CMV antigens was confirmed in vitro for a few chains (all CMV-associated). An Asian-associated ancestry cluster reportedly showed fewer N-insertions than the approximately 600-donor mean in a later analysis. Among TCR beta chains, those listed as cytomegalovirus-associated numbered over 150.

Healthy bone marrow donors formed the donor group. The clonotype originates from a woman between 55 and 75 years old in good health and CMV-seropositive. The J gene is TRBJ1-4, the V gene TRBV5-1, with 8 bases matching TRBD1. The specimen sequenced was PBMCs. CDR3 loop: CASSRTTGGRDEKLFF. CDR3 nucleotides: TGCGCCAGCAGCCGTACTACAGGGGGTCGCGATGAAAAACTGTTTTTT.